This T cell receptor beta chain originates from a study of CD8+ T cells in alopecia areata. About the study: Scoring treated patients' severity relied on the percentage of scalp area affected. The study, taken as a whole, reports: Sequencing of scalp samples also includes resident alphabeta T cells from normal skin.

Isolated RNA was reverse transcribed into cDNA used as the sequencing template. Sequenced by immunoSEQ multiplex PCR; TCRdb stores in-frame clones only, minus some. Of 95,000 to 100,000 clones in the sample, roughly 60% were seen once. Germline V gives CDR1 SGHRS, CDR2 YFSETQ. Trimming removed 4 bases from V and 2 bases from J; junction bases left unmatched: 5. The CDR3 totals 14 residues. Treatment specified: oral pan-JAK inhibitor, 5-10 mg twice daily. This clone was observed a handful of times. The antigen is undetermined. The sequencing here drew on CD8+ T cells sorted from blood, taken at approximately week 60, from a patient treated with tofacitinib. This sequence was found in a human donor with alopecia areata. The V and J genes are TRBV5-1 and TRBJ2-5; TRBD1 agrees at 7 bases. The CDR3 region has the DNA TGCGCCAGCAGCGAGGTACAGGGGCAAGAGACCCAGTACTTC. Amino acid sequence: CASSEVQGQETQYF.